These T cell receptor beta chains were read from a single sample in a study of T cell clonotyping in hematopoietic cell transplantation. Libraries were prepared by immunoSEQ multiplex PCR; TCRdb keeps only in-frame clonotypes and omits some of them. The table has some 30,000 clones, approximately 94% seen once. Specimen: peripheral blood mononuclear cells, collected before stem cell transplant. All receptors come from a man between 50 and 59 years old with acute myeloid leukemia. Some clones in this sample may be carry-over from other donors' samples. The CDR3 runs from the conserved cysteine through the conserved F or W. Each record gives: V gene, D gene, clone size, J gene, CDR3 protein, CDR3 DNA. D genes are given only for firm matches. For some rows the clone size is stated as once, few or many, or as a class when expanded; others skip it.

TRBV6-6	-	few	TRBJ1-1	CASSYSDLGTEAFF	TGTGCCAGCAGTTACTCGGACCTGGGCACTGAAGCTTTCTTT
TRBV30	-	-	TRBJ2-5	CAWSRTPIREETQYF	TGTGCCTGGAGTCGCACTCCTATCAGAGAAGAGACCCAGTACTTC
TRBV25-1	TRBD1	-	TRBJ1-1	CASIQTGGVMNTEAFF	TGTGCCAGCATCCAAACAGGGGGCGTCATGAACACTGAAGCTTTCTTT
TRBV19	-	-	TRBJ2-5	CASSIGTFQETQYF	TGTGCCAGTAGTATTGGCACATTCCAAGAGACCCAGTACTTC
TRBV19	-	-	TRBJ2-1	CASSLTLSSGNWDEQFF	TGTGCCAGTAGCCTGACCCTTAGCTCAGGGAATTGGGATGAGCAGTTCTTC
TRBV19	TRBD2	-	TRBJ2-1	CASSMSGGRVYNEQFF	TGTGCCAGTAGTATGTCTGGCGGGAGGGTCTACAATGAGCAGTTCTTC
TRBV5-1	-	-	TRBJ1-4	CASSLEGGPNEKLFF	TGCGCCAGCAGCTTGGAAGGGGGTCCTAATGAAAAACTGTTTTTT
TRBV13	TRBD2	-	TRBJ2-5	CASSWTSFETQYF	TGTGCCAGCAGCTGGACTAGTTTCGAGACCCAGTACTTC
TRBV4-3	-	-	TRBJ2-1	CASSHLSAGGDNEQFF	TGCGCCAGCAGCCATTTATCGGCGGGCGGGGACAATGAGCAGTTCTTC
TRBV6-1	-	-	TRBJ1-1	CASSEGGGRTEAFF	TGTGCCAGCAGCGAAGGCGGGGGGCGCACTGAAGCTTTCTTT
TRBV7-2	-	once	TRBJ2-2	CASSFQVGVNGELFF	TGTGCCAGCAGCTTCCAAGTAGGGGTGAACGGGGAGCTGTTTTTT
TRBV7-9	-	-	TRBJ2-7	CASSLVGGGIGVYEQYF	TGTGCCAGCAGCTTAGTAGGAGGCGGAATCGGGGTCTACGAGCAGTACTTC
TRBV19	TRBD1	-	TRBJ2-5	CASSMGGQGEAQYF	TGTGCCAGTAGTATGGGGGGACAGGGTGAGGCCCAGTACTTC
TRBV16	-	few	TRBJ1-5	CASSQNQGGSNQPQHF	TGTGCCAGCAGCCAGAATCAGGGAGGCAGCAATCAGCCCCAGCATTTT
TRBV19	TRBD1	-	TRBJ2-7	CASEDRESYEQYF	TGTGCCAGTGAGGACAGGGAAAGCTACGAGCAGTACTTC